A selection of T cell receptor beta chains follows, all from one sample in a study of blood T cell repertoires in COVID-19. Generated by immunoSEQ multiplex PCR, the TCRdb table keeps only in-frame clones and is missing some. The table includes roughly 150,000 clones, roughly 75% detected once. Sequencing was performed on PBMCs or T cells enriched from blood (not recorded which). All receptors come from a woman aged 45-60 years who had recovered from COVID-19. Both conserved end residues are part of each CDR3. D genes are given only for firm matches. Size is stated for part of the rows, as once, few or many counts, or as a class when the clone is expanded.

. | TRBJ2-7 | . | TRBV4-2 | TGTGCCAGCAGCCAAGTAGAAGGGGGGGAGGAATTCTACGAGCAGTACTTC | CASSQVEGGEEFYEQYF
TRBD1 | TRBJ1-3 | . | TRBV6-5 | TGTGCCAGCAGCCAATCCACAGGGGATGGAAACACCATATATTTT | CASSQSTGDGNTIYF
. | TRBJ1-1 | few | TRBV16 | TGTGCCAGCAGCCCCACCGCTTGGGAGAGTACTGAAGCTTTCTTT | CASSPTAWESTEAFF
. | TRBJ1-3 | . | TRBV5-1 | TGCGCCAGCAGCCCAACAGCGGCCTCTGGAAACACCATATATTTT | CASSPTAASGNTIYF
TRBD1 | TRBJ2-2 | . | TRBV7-9 | TGTGCCAGCAGCGAAACCGGGACAGGGGCTACCGGGGAGCTGTTTTTT | CASSETGTGATGELFF
. | TRBJ1-1 | . | TRBV4-2 | TGTGCCAGCAGCCTAAGGAGCATCGTAAACACTGAAGCTTTCTTT | CASSLRSIVNTEAFF
. | TRBJ1-2 | . | TRBV29-1 | TGCAGCGTTGAGGTGGAGGAGCCTCTCTATGGCTACACCTTC | CSVEVEEPLYGYTF
. | TRBJ1-3 | . | TRBV12-3/TRBV12-4 | TGTGCCAGCAGTAGACAGGCAAGAAACACCATATATTTT | CASSRQARNTIYF
. | TRBJ1-5 | . | TRBV27 | TGTGCCAGCAGTTTATCGTATTCAGGAAGCAATCAGCCCCAGCATTTT | CASSLSYSGSNQPQHF
TRBD1 | TRBJ2-7 | . | TRBV4-1 | TGCGCCAGCAGCCTCTGGACAGGCTCTGACGAGCAGTACTTC | CASSLWTGSDEQYF
TRBD1 | TRBJ1-5 | . | TRBV18 | TGTGCCAGCTCACCACAGACCCTGACAGGGTTCGATCAGCCCCAGCATTTT | CASSPQTLTGFDQPQHF
. | TRBJ2-3 | . | TRBV29-1 | TGCAGCGTTGATGGGCGGGGTAGCACAGATACGCAGTATTTT | CSVDGRGSTDTQYF
. | TRBJ1-2 | . | TRBV19 | TGTGCCAGTAGTATAATTCCGAACTATGGCTACACCTTC | CASSIIPNYGYTF
. | TRBJ2-2 | . | TRBV10-3 | TGTGCCATCAACCTGGCGGGTACCGGGGAGCTGTTTTTT | CAINLAGTGELFF
. | TRBJ1-2 | . | TRBV2 | TGTGCCAGCAGTGAAGGGGCAGCCTATGGCTACACCTTC | CASSEGAAYGYTF